This T cell receptor (beta chain) was captured in a study of T cell responses to AZD1222 COVID-19 vaccine. Sequencing used immunoSEQ multiplex PCR; TCRdb keeps in-frame clones, though not all of them. The sample lists some 180,000 clones, just under 95% seen once, with roughly 1% in the top ten. Points on this clone: No antigen is known for it.

Broader study findings: Donors skewed white British and female; clonal diversity was possibly underestimated. Mapped onto spike, vaccine-associated CD4 TCRs spanned it and were dominant at 160-218 and 743-854.

Trimming removed 7 bases at V and 11 bases at J, with 20 bases between. This CDR3 comprises 13 residues. This receptor was identified in an adult who received the MenACWY meningococcal vaccine as a control. The material was peripheral blood, obtained 28 days after the second dose of the MenACWY control vaccine. The chain uses TRBV12-3 or TRBV12-4 and TRBJ1-1; a weak D match, TRBD1 (6 bases). CDR3 region: CASKGNRALRAFF. The CDR3 coding sequence is TGTGCCAGCAAGGGCAACAGGGCGTTGAGGGCTTTCTTT.